Shown below are 13 T cell receptor beta chains from a single sample sequenced in a study of cytomegalovirus exposure and HLA in healthy donors. PCR involved 60 Vbeta and 13 Jbeta primers. TCRdb's table, derived via immunoSEQ multiplex PCR, lists solely in-frame clones and lacks some. The sample carries under 150,000 clones, about 80% recorded once. Material: PBMCs. These receptors all stem from a human donor in good health.

The chain uses TRBV7-9 and TRBJ2-5; D is possibly TRBD1 (5 bases). The end of the DNA aligns better with TRBJ2-7, so the J call may be wrong. Germline CDR1 reads SEHNR; CDR2 reads FQNEAQ (reference sequence). CDR3 size: 14 residues. As DNA, the CDR3 is TGTGCCAGCAGCTTTGGGGCCGAGGTGTACGAGCAGTACTTC. This translates into CASSFGAEVYEQYF.

V is TRBV9 and J is TRBJ2-7; a possible D gene is TRBD2 (5 bases). The length of the CDR3 is 16 residues. V shed 4 bases and J shed 0 bases, with 17 bases lying between them. The germline V gene has CDR1 SGDLS and CDR2 YYNGEE. CDR3 sequence: CASSPRSEGPSYEQYF. The DNA for the CDR3 is TGTGCCAGCAGCCCACGCTCCGAGGGCCCCTCCTACGAGCAGTACTTC.

This chain uses TRBV5-6 with TRBJ2-7, with D unclear. The V end was cut by 0 bases, the J end by 2 bases, with 6 bases between. The CDR3 totals 13 residues. CDR1 is SGHDT and CDR2 is YYEEEE in the germline V gene. The CDR3 region is CASSLARPYEQYF. The CDR3 DNA reads as TGTGCCAGCAGCTTGGCGCGTCCCTACGAGCAGTACTTC. The full variable domain, rest sourced from reference TRBV5-6 and TRBJ2-7, is DAGVTQSPTHLIKTRGQQVTLRCSPKSGHDTVSWYQQALGQGPQFIFQYYEEEERQRGNFPDRFSGHQFPNYSSELNVNALLLGDSALYLCASSLARPYEQYFGPGTRLTVT.

CDR3 nucleotide sequence: TGTGCCAGCAGCCACGGTAGGCAGGCGAACACTGAAGCTTTCTTT. As protein: CASSHGRQANTEAFF. This chain links TRBV11-2 with TRBJ1-1; D is ambiguous. Trimming took 5 bases from V and 1 from J, leaving 14 bases between them. The length of the CDR3 is 15 residues. The germline gives CDR1 SGHAT, CDR2 FQNNGV. Based on the CDR3 plus reference TRBV11-2 and TRBJ1-1, the full variable domain is EAGVAQSPRYKIIEKRQSVAFWCNPISGHATLYWYQQILGQGPKLLIQFQNNGVVDDSQLPKDRFSAERLKGVDSTLKIQPAKLEDSAVYLCASSHGRQANTEAFFGQGTRLTVV.

Remarks on this clone: As the CDR3 is not closed by the conserved phenylalanine or tryptophan, this likely results from a read error. The V and J genes are TRBV7-7 and TRBJ2-3; 7 nucleotides align to TRBD1. The CDR3 extends over 15 amino acids. Germline V gene data show CDR1 as SSHAT and CDR2 as FNYEAQ (reference sequence). The CDR3 here is CASSSRQGGTDTQYL. DNA of the CDR3: TGTGCTAGCAGCTCCAGACAGGGAGGCACAGATACGCAGTATCTT.

This sequence joins TRBV7-8 and TRBJ1-1, with D unclear. V was cut by 2 bases and J by 3 bases, with 10 bases left in between. The CDR3 consists of 14 residues. CDR1 and CDR2 from the germline V gene are SGHVS and FQNEAQ. DNA for the CDR3: TGTGCCAGCAGCTTAAACCCGGGTGACACTGAAGCTTTCTTT. Translation gives CASSLNPGDTEAFF.

The chain couples TRBV19 to TRBJ2-3; tentatively, D is TRBD2 (5 bases). CDR1 and CDR2 from the germline V gene are LNHDA and SQIVND (reference sequence). The germline V and J ends were trimmed by 5 bases and 7 bases, with 16 bases remaining between them. The CDR3 has 14 residues. The CDR3 DNA reads as TGTGCCAGTAGTTCCAGCGGTGCCTCTTATACGCAGTATTTT. Translating it yields CASSSSGASYTQYF.

The chain combines TRBV19 with TRBJ2-7; D might be TRBD2 (6 bases). The CDR3 length is 14 residues. Germline V gene sequence: CDR1 LNHDA, CDR2 SQIVND (reference sequence). V lost 4 bases to trimming and J lost 1 base, with 11 bases between them. The CDR3 here is CASSTGGASYEQYF. The CDR3 nucleotides are TGTGCCAGTAGTACCGGCGGGGCTTCCTACGAGCAGTACTTC.

This chain uses TRBV7-2 with TRBJ1-4; D gene unclear. Germline V gene sequence: CDR1 SGHTA, CDR2 FQGNSA. Trimming took 3 bases from V and 5 from J, leaving 7 bases between them. The CDR3 consists of 13 residues. CDR3 in amino acids: CASSFLGNEKLFF. CDR3 coding DNA: TGTGCCAGCAGCTTCCTGGGCAATGAAAAACTGTTTTTT.

In DNA, the CDR3 is TGTGCCAGCAGCTTGGCCGTTGCCTTTATGGCTGAGCAGTTCTTC. Protein: CASSLAVAFMAEQFF. The chain couples TRBV5-5 to TRBJ2-1, with D unclear. The CDR3 extends over 15 amino acids. V shed 0 bases and J shed 9 bases, with 16 bases lying between them. Germline loops: CDR1 SGHKS, CDR2 YYEKEE (reference sequence).

The chain uses TRBV29-1 and TRBJ2-3; D is perhaps TRBD2 (5 bases). CDR1 and CDR2 (germline): SQVTM, ANQGSEA. This CDR3 spans 15 amino acids. V was cut by 4 bases and J by 3 bases, with 17 bases left in between. CDR3 coding DNA: TGCAGCGTTGTCAGTCCGGGCCCGGGGACAGATACGCAGTATTTT. Protein product: CSVVSPGPGTDTQYF.

The gene calls are TRBV10-2 and TRBJ1-1; possible D gene TRBD1, 6 bases. The CDR3 loop spans 15 amino acids. Per the germline V gene, CDR1 is WSHSY and CDR2 is SAAADI. The V end was cut by 2 bases, the J end by 1 base, with 11 bases between. The CDR3 loop reads CASSEEGGSNTEAFF. CDR3 coding DNA: TGCGCCAGCAGTGAGGAGGGGGGGTCGAACACTGAAGCTTTCTTT.

The J gene is TRBJ1-2, the V gene TRBV4-2; 9 nucleotides align to TRBD1. Losses at the gene ends were 4 bases for V and 6 bases for J; bases not matched to a gene: 12. Germline lookup yields CDR1 LGHNA and CDR2 YNFKEQ. The CDR3 is 16 amino acids. DNA for the CDR3: TGTGCCAGCAGCCCCGCGGGACAGGGATCTGGGGATGGCTACACCTTC. It specifies CASSPAGQGSGDGYTF.